The 24 T cell receptor beta chains below come from one sample, sequenced in a study of identical twins. TCRdb reanalysed the 5' RACE reads using MiXCR and keeps one entry per CDR3 protein. Altogether some 1,700,000 distinct CDR3 sequences are present, more than 30% being singletons, with the ten largest covering less than 0.35%. Sequenced sample: cord blood. The source of these receptors is a newborn girl in good health.

This clonotype showed up just a few times. The CDR3 protein is CSAKPPGQGSYNYGYTF. The CDR3 region has the DNA TGCAGTGCTAAACCCCCGGGACAGGGCAGCTATAACTATGGCTACACCTTC. The chain uses TRBV20-1 and TRBJ1-2, with 9 bases matching TRBD1. Trimming at V came to 4 bases and at J to 1 base, leaving 13 bases not matched to a gene. The germline V gene has CDR1 DFQATT and CDR2 SNEGSKA (reference sequence). This CDR3 is 17 amino acids long.

This sequence joins TRBV7-2 and TRBJ1-1; no reliable D call. CDR1 is SGHTA and CDR2 is FQGNSA in the germline V gene. Trimming pared 0 bases from V and 0 bases from J, leaving 8 bases between. CDR3 size: 15 residues. The DNA of the CDR3 is TGTGCCAGCAGCTTAGCGTACGGGGTGAACACTGAAGCTTTCTTT. Its translation: CASSLAYGVNTEAFF.

Ten or more counts support this clonotype. The rearrangement links TRBV12-3 or TRBV12-4 to TRBJ2-3, with D perhaps matching TRBD2 (5 bases). The CDR3 sequence is 14 residues long. V gave up 5 bases and J gave up 0 bases, with 9 bases separating them. The CDR3 DNA follows: TGTGCCAGCAGTCGACTACCTAGCACAGATACGCAGTATTTT. Translating gives CASSRLPSTDTQYF.

The chain recombines TRBV28 with TRBJ2-4; D is possibly TRBD1 or TRBD2 (7 bases each). The CDR3 is 18 amino acids. Trimming stripped 6 bases from V and 3 bases from J, with 24 bases between. In germline, CDR1 is MDHEN, CDR2 SYDVKM. CDR3 bases: TGTGCCAGCAGGGGGGAACTAGCGCCACCAGGGGGCAAAAACATTCAGTACTTC. It codes for CASRGELAPPGGKNIQYF.

The chain uses TRBV12-3 or TRBV12-4 and TRBJ1-1; TRBD1 might be the D (6 bases). V shed 5 bases and J shed 1 base, with 11 bases lying between them. CDR3 length: 14 amino acids. The CDR3 sequence: CASSPGHRNTEAFF. The CDR3 nucleotides read TGTGCCAGCAGTCCGGGACACCGGAACACTGAAGCTTTCTTT.

The chain uses TRBV5-6 and TRBJ2-5; 7 nucleotides line up with TRBD2. CDR3 length: 14 residues. Per germline, CDR1 SGHDT and CDR2 YYEEEE. J gave up 4 bases and V 4 bases, and 7 bases lay outside the gene matches. The CDR3 reads CASSARLAAETQYF. The DNA for the CDR3 is TGTGCCAGCAGCGCAAGACTAGCCGCAGAGACCCAGTACTTC.

This clonotype was seen more than once but under ten times. V and J are TRBV5-1 and TRBJ2-1, with unresolved D. V was clipped by 0 bases and J by 4 bases, with 14 bases between them. The CDR3 extends over 16 amino acids. CDR1 is SGHRS and CDR2 is YFSETQ in the germline V gene. The CDR3 DNA reads TGCGCCAGCAGCTTGGAGCCAGCCAACTTATACAATGAGCAGTTCTTC. Translation gives CASSLEPANLYNEQFF.

This clonotype came up many times. The genes are TRBV6-6 and TRBJ1-1, with no clear D. Looked up from germline, CDR1 is MNHNY and CDR2 is SVGAGI (reference sequence). The CDR3 is 13 amino acids. The V and J ends lost 0 bases and 5 bases respectively, with 7 bases between them. DNA of the CDR3: TGTGCCAGCAGTTACTCTAAAGGGACTGAAGCTTTCTTT. Protein product: CASSYSKGTEAFF.

The CDR3 spells CASSRTSRKETQYF. The CDR3 nucleotides are TGTGCCAGCAGTAGGACTAGTAGAAAAGAGACCCAGTACTTC. The chain has TRBV9 and TRBJ2-5; 7 nucleotides agree with TRBD2. This CDR3 comprises 14 residues. The ends lost 5 bases at V and 3 bases at J; junction bases unmatched: 7. Looked up from germline, CDR1 is SGDLS and CDR2 is YYNGEE.

The gene calls are TRBV3-1 and TRBJ2-7; 7 nucleotides match TRBD1. With V trimmed by 4 bases and J by 5 bases, 5 bases remained unmatched. This CDR3 has 13 amino acids. Germline CDR1 LGHDT, CDR2 YNNKEL (reference sequence). Written as DNA, the CDR3 is TGTGCCAGCAGCCCGGGACAGAGAAACGAGCAGTACTTC. Its protein is CASSPGQRNEQYF.

This clonotype was seen once. A junction boundary mismatches the germline segment, possibly from a read error. J is TRBJ2-7 and V is TRBV2, with D hard to call. Germline loops: CDR1 SNHLY, CDR2 FYNNEI. This CDR3 spans 11 amino acids. The chain's CDR3 is CASSEAWLGNF. The DNA for the CDR3 is TGTGCCAGCAGTGAAGCATGGTTAGGGAACTTC.

The chain recombines TRBV5-1 with TRBJ2-7, with D possibly matching TRBD1 (6 bases). Per the germline V gene, CDR1 is SGHRS and CDR2 is YFSETQ. V lost 3 bases to trimming and J lost 3 bases, with 16 bases between them. This CDR3 spans 15 amino acids. This CDR3 is CASSSTDRLFYEQYF. The CDR3 DNA follows: TGCGCCAGCAGCTCGACCGACAGGCTCTTCTACGAGCAGTACTTC.

This clonotype was observed a few times. The chain joins TRBV4-2 to TRBJ2-3; 11 bases are shared with TRBD1. Germline-derived CDR1 and CDR2 are LGHNA and YNFKEQ. The ends lost 0 bases at V and 3 bases at J; junction bases unmatched: 5. The CDR3 has 17 amino acids. This chain's CDR3 is CASSQDRDRGMTDTQYF. For the CDR3, the DNA is TGTGCCAGCAGCCAAGACCGGGACAGGGGGATGACAGATACGCAGTATTTT.

This clonotype showed up many times. The chain recombines TRBV5-1 with TRBJ2-1; the match to TRBD2 covers 11 bases. The V gene's germline CDR1 is SGHRS and CDR2 YFSETQ. Germline trimming cut 3 bases from V and 6 bases from J; bases unmatched to any gene: 8. This CDR3 spans 16 amino acids. The CDR3 DNA follows: TGCGCCAGCAGCTACCTAGGACTAGCGGGTGGCAATGAGCAGTTCTTC. Residues: CASSYLGLAGGNEQFF.

The V call is TRBV27, the J call TRBJ2-1; tentatively, D is TRBD2 (6 bases). The germline CDR1 and CDR2 sequences are MNHEY and SMNVEV (reference sequence). CDR3 length: 14 residues. The V and J ends lost 10 bases and 2 bases respectively, with 15 bases between them. The CDR3 region is CATNRRGPYNEQFF. CDR3 coding DNA: TGTGCCACCAATCGGCGGGGACCCTACAATGAGCAGTTCTTC.

The rearrangement joins TRBV20-1 to TRBJ1-5; TRBD1 might be the D (5 bases). The CDR3 runs 16 residues. Trimming shortened V by 3 bases and J by 2 bases, and 17 bases separated the two germline ends. Germline CDR1 is DFQATT and CDR2 is SNEGSKA (reference sequence). In DNA, the CDR3 is TGCAGTGCTAGGGGGCGGACCATCTACCGCAATCAGCCCCAGCATTTT. It yields the protein CSARGRTIYRNQPQHF.

Concerning this clonotype itself: This could be a read error, since a much larger clone is one nucleotide away. The V gene is TRBV20-1, the J gene TRBJ2-3, with unresolved D. This CDR3 has 12 amino acids. Germline V gene sequence: CDR1 DFQATT, CDR2 SNEGSKA (reference sequence). Trimming removed 2 bases at V and 4 bases at J, with 7 bases between. The CDR3 nucleotides read TGCAGTGCTAGAAGGCCCGCAGATACGCAGTATTTT. Translating gives CSARRPADTQYF.

This CDR3 is CSVSRTGELFF. The CDR3, as DNA: TGCAGCGTTTCGAGGACCGGGGAGCTGTTTTTT. This chain joins TRBV29-1 and TRBJ2-2; D is ambiguous. CDR1 and CDR2 (germline): SQVTM, ANQGSEA. The length of the CDR3 is 11 residues. Trimming took off 5 bases at V and 5 bases at J, with 6 bases between the two ends.

This clonotype has a count of ten or more. The chain has TRBV27 and TRBJ2-7; tentatively, D is TRBD1 (6 bases). The CDR3 consists of 14 residues. V was pared by 2 bases and J by 2 bases, with 10 bases between. CDR1 and CDR2 (germline): MNHEY, SMNVEV (reference sequence). This chain's CDR3 is CASSLAGDAYEQYF. The CDR3 coding sequence is TGTGCCAGCAGTTTAGCAGGGGATGCCTACGAGCAGTACTTC.

This rearrangement joins TRBV7-6 to TRBJ2-5; 8 nucleotides agree with TRBD1. The V and J ends lost 2 bases and 2 bases, in that order; junction bases with no gene match: 7. The germline CDR1 and CDR2 sequences are SGHVS and FNYEAQ. This CDR3 is built from 16 residues. This CDR3 reads CASSLSGTGAQETQYF. In DNA form, the CDR3 reads TGTGCCAGCAGCTTATCCGGGACAGGCGCACAAGAGACCCAGTACTTC.

The table lists this clonotype with a count of one. The V gene is TRBV30, the J gene TRBJ2-5; D might be TRBD1 (5 bases). The CDR3 totals 15 residues. V was cut by 1 base and J by 2 bases, with 14 bases left in between. Germline values: CDR1 GTSNPN, CDR2 SVGIG (reference sequence). CDR3 sequence (DNA): TGTGCCTGGAGTGCTGAACAGGTAGCACAAGAGACCCAGTACTTC. Amino acid sequence: CAWSAEQVAQETQYF.

The chain combines TRBV20-1 with TRBJ2-3; 9 bases agree with TRBD1. Trimming took 3 bases from V and 2 from J; bases not matched to a gene: 6. The length of the CDR3 is 15 residues. Germline CDR1 is DFQATT and CDR2 is SNEGSKA (reference sequence). The CDR3 is CSASRGQGATDTQYF. In nucleotides, the CDR3 is TGCAGTGCTAGCCGGGGACAGGGAGCCACAGATACGCAGTATTTT.

As DNA, the CDR3 is TGTGCCAGCAGCACCCGGACTAGCGGGAGGGCCTTCCATGAGCAGTTCTTC. Its protein product is CASSTRTSGRAFHEQFF. The chain links TRBV7-2 to TRBJ2-1; 15 nucleotides align to TRBD2. The CDR3 runs to 17 residues. Germline values: CDR1 SGHTA, CDR2 FQGNSA. V shed 5 bases and J 8 bases; nucleotides not matched to a gene: 10.

This clonotype has a handful of counts. The CDR3 protein is CASSETRSNQPQHF. The DNA for the CDR3 is TGTGCCAGCAGTGAAACCAGGAGCAATCAGCCCCAGCATTTT. V is TRBV2 and J is TRBJ1-5; D is uncertain. The V end lost 2 bases, the J end lost 1 base, and 6 bases lay between the germline ends. The CDR3 totals 14 residues. From germline, CDR1 is SNHLY and CDR2 FYNNEI. The entire variable domain, with the rest obtained from reference TRBV2 and TRBJ1-5, is as follows: EPEVTQTPSHQVTQMGQEVILRCVPISNHLYFYWYRQILGQKVEFLVSFYNNEISEKSEIFDDQFSVERPDGSNFTLKIRSTKLEDSAMYFCASSETRSNQPQHFGDGTRLSIL.